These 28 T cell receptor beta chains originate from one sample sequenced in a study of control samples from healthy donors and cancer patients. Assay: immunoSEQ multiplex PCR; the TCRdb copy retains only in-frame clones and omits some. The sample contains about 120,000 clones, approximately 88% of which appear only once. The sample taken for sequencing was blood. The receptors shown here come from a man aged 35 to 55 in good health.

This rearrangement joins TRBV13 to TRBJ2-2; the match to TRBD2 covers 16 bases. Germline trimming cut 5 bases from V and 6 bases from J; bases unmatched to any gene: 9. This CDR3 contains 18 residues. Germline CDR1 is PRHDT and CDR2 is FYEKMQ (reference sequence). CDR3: CASSAGTSGGALAGELFF. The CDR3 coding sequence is TGTGCCAGCAGCGCTGGGACTAGCGGGGGGGCCCTGGCCGGGGAGCTGTTTTTT.

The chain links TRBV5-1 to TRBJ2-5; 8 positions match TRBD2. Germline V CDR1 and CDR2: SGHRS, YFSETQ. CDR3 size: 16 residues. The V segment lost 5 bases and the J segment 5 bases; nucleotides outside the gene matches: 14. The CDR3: CASSYASGGAYETQYF. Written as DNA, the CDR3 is TGCGCCAGCAGTTACGCATCCGGGGGGGCCTATGAGACCCAGTACTTC.

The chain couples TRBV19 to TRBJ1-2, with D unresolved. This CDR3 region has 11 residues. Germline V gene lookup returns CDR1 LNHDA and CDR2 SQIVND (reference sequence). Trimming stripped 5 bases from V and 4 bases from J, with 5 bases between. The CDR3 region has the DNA TGTGCCAGTAGTGCCCTCTATGGCTACACCTTC. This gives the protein CASSALYGYTF.

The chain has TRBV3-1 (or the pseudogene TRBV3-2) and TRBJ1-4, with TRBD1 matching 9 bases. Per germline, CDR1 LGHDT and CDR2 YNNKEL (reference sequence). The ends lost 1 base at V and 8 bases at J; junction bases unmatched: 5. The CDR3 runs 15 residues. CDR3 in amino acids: CASSQVGTGREKLFF. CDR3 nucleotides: TGTGCCAGCAGCCAAGTCGGGACAGGGAGGGAAAAACTGTTTTTT.

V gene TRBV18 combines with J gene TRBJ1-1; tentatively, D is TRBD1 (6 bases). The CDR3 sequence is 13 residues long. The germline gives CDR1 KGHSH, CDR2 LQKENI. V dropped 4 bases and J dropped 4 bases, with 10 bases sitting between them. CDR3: CASSQGETTEAFF. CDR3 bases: TGTGCCAGCTCACAGGGGGAAACCACTGAAGCTTTCTTT.

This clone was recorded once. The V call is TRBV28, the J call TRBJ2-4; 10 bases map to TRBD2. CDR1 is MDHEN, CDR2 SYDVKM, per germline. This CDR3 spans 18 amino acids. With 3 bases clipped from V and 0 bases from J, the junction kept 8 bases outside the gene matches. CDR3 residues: CASSFSLAGARAKNIQYF. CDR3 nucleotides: TGTGCCAGCAGTTTTAGTCTAGCGGGGGCCAGAGCCAAAAACATTCAGTACTTC.

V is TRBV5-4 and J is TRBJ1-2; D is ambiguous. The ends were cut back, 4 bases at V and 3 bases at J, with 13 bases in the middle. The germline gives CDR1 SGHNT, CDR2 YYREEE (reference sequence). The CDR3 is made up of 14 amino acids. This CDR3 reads CASSKGRQDYGYTF. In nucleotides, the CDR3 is TGTGCCAGCAGCAAAGGGCGTCAGGACTATGGCTACACCTTC. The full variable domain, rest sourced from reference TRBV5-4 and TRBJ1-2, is ETGVTQSPTHLIKTRGQQVTLRCSSQSGHNTVSWYQQALGQGPQFIFQYYREEENGRGNFPPRFSGLQFPNYSSELNVNALELDDSALYLCASSKGRQDYGYTFGSGTRLTVV.

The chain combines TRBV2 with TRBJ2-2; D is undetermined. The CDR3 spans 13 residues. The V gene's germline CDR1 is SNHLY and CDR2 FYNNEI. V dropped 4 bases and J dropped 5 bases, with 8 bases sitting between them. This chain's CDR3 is CASSVSFTGELFF. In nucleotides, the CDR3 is TGTGCCAGCAGTGTTTCGTTTACCGGGGAGCTGTTTTTT.

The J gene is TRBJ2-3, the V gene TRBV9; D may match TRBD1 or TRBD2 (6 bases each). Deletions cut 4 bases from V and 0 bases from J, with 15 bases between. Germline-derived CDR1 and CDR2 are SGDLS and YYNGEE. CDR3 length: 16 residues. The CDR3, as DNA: TGTGCCAGCAGCCCGCGGGACACCGCTAGCACAGATACGCAGTATTTT. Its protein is CASSPRDTASTDTQYF.

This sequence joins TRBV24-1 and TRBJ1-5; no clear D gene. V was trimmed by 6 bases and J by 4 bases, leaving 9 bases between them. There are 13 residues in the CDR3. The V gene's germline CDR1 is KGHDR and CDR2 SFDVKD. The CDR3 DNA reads TGTGCCACCAGTTACAGAGGGAATCAGCCCCAGCATTTT. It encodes CATSYRGNQPQHF.

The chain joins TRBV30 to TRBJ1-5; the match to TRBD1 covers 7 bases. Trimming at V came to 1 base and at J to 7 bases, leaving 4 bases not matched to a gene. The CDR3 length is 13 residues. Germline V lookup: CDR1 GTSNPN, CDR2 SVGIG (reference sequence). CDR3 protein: CAWSATDRQPQHF. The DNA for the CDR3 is TGTGCCTGGAGTGCCACGGACAGGCAGCCCCAGCATTTT.

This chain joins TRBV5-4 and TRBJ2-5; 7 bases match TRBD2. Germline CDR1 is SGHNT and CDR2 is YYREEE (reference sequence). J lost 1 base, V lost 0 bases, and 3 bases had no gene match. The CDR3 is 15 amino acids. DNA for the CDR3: TGTGCCAGCAGCTTGGTGGCTAGCGGCCAAGAGACCCAGTACTTC. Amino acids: CASSLVASGQETQYF.

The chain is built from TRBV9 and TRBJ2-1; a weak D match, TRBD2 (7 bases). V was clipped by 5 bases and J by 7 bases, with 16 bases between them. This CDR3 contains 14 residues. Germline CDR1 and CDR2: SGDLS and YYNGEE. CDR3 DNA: TGTGCCAGCAGTAGGGGGGGGGCCCCGAATGAGCAGTTCTTC. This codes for CASSRGGAPNEQFF. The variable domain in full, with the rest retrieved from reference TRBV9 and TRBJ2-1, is DSGVTQTPKHLITATGQRVTLRCSPRSGDLSVYWYQQSLDQGLQFLIQYYNGEERAKGNILERFSAQQFPDLHSELNLSSLELGDSALYFCASSRGGAPNEQFFGPGTRLTVL.

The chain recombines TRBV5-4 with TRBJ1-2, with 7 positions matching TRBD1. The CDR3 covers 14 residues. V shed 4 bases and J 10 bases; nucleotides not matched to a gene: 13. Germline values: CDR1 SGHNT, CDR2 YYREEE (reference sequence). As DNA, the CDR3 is TGTGCCAGCAGCCCACAGGGGAGTCGTCTCAACTACACCTTC. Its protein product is CASSPQGSRLNYTF.

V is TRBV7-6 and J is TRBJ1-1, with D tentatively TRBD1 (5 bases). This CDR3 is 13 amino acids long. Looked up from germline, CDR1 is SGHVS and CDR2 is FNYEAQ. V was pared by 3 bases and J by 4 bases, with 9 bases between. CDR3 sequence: CASSFEGSTEAFF. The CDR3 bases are TGTGCCAGCAGCTTCGAGGGGTCCACTGAAGCTTTCTTT.

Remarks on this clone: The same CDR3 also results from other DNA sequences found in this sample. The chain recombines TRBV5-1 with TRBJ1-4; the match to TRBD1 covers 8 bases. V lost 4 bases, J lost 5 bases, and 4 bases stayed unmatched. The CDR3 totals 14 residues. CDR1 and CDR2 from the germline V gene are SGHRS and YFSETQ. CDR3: CASSLGTGNEKLFF. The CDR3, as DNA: TGCGCCAGCAGCCTGGGGACAGGAAATGAAAAACTGTTTTTT.

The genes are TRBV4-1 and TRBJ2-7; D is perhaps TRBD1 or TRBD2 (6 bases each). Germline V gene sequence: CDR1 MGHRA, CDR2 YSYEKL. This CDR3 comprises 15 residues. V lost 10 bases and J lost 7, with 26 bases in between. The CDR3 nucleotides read TGCGCCACCGGAGGGGTGACACAGGGTCTTGGGGAGCAGTACTTC. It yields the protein CATGGVTQGLGEQYF.

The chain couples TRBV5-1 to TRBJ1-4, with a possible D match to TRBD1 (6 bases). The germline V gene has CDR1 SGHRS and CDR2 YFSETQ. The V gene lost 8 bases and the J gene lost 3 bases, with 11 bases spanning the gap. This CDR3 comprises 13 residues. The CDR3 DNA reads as TGCGCCAGTTCGGACAGACCTAATGAAAAACTGTTTTTT. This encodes CASSDRPNEKLFF.

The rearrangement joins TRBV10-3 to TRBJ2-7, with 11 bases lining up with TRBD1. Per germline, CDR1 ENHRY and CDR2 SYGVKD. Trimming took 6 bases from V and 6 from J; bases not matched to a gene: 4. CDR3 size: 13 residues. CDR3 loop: CAIRTGTGGEQYF. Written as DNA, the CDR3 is TGTGCCATCAGGACTGGGACAGGGGGCGAGCAGTACTTC.

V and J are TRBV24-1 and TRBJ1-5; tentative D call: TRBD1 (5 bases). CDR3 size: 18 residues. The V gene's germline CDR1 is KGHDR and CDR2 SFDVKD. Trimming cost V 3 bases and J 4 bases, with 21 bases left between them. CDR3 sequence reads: CATSDTPSSRGENQPQHF. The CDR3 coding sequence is TGTGCCACCAGTGATACCCCATCCTCGAGGGGCGAAAATCAGCCCCAGCATTTT.

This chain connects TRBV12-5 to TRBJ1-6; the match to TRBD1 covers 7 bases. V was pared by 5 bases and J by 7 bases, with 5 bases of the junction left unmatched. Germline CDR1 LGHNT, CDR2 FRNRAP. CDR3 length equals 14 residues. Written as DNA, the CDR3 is TGTGCTAGTGGTCTCGGACAGGAGAATTCACCCCTCCACTTT. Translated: CASGLGQENSPLHF.

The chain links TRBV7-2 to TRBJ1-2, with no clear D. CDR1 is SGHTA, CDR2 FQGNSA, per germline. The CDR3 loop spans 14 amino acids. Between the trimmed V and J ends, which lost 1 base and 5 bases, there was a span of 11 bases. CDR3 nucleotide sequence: TGTGCCAGCAGCTTAGTTAGAACAGCTTATGGCTACACCTTC. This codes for CASSLVRTAYGYTF.

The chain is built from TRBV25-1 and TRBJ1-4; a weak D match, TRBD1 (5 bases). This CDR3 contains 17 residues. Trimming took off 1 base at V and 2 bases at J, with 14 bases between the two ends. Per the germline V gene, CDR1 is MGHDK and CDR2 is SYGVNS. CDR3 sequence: CASSEWGRSRTNEKLFF. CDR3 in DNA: TGTGCCAGCAGTGAATGGGGCAGGAGTCGGACTAATGAAAAACTGTTTTTT.

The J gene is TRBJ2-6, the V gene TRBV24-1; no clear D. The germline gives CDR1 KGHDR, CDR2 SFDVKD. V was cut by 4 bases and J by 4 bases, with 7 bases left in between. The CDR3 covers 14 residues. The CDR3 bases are TGTGCCACCAGTGAAAAGGCGGGGGCCAACGTCCTGACTTTC. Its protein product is CATSEKAGANVLTF.

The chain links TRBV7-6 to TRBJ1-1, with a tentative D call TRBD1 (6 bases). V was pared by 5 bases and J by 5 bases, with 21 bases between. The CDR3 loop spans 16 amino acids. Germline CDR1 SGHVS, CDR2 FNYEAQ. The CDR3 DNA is TGTGCCAGCAGCCCCGGGGTCGGGGGGCCGCTAACTGAAGCTTTCTTT. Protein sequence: CASSPGVGGPLTEAFF. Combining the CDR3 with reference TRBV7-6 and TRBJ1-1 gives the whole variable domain GAGVSQSPRYKVTKRGQDVALRCDPISGHVSLYWYRQALGQGPEFLTYFNYEAQQDKSGLPNDRFSAERPEGSISTLTIQRTEQRDSAMYRCASSPGVGGPLTEAFFGQGTRLTVV.

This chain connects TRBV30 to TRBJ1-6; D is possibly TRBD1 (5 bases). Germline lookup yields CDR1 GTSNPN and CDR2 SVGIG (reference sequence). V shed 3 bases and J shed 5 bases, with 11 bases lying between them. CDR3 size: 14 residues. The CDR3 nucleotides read TGTGCCTGGAGGGGGCAGACGAATAATTCACCCCTCCACTTT. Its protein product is CAWRGQTNNSPLHF.

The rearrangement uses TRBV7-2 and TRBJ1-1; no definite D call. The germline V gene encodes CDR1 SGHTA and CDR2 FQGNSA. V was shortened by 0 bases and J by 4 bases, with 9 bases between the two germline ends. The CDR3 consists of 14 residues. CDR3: CASSLAGFITEAFF. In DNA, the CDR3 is TGTGCCAGCAGCTTAGCAGGGTTTATCACTGAAGCTTTCTTT.

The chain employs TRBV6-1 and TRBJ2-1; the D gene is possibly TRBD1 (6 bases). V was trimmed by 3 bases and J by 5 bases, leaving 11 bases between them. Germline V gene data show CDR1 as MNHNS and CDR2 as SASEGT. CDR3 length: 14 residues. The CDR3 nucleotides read TGTGCCAGCAGTGATCAGGGGCGAAACAATGAGCAGTTCTTC. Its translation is CASSDQGRNNEQFF.